This T cell receptor (beta chain) was identified in a study of shared clonotypes between healthy human individuals. Whole-study results and caveats: Naive subsets, compared against memory subsets, generally had larger estimated richness values. Having only a few donors restricted how much genetic and exposure-history diversity was captured.

Comment on this clone: Its matching antigen is unknown.

Between the trimmed V and J ends, which lost 3 bases and 0 bases, there was a span of 8 bases. This CDR3 comprises 14 residues. Germline CDR1 and CDR2: MNHNS and SASEGT. The table came from immunoSEQ multiplex PCR; TCRdb's copy has only in-frame clones and leaves some out. The table lists millions of clones, just over 90% of them singletons. V and J are TRBV6-1 and TRBJ1-1; no definite D call. Sequencing input: naive CD4+ T cells sorted from blood. The subset is: CD45RA+ positively selected. The TCR sequence derives from a young man in good health. The CDR3 loop reads CASSDLNMNTEAFF. CDR3 nucleotide sequence: TGTGCCAGCAGTGACCTTAATATGAACACTGAAGCTTTCTTT.